This T cell receptor (beta chain) emerged from a study of cytomegalovirus exposure and HLA in healthy donors. PCR primers comprised 60 Vbeta and 13 Jbeta primers. Data came from immunoSEQ multiplex PCR; TCRdb stores just in-frame clones and leaves some out. The sample contains 95,000 to 150,000 clones, 65% to 80% of which appear only once. The CDR3 runs to 15 residues. Germline values: CDR1 SQVTM, CDR2 ANQGSEA. The J segment lost 4 bases and the V segment lost 4 bases, leaving 7 bases of the junction unmatched. The sample comprised PBMCs. The receptor comes from a human donor in good health. This chain uses TRBV29-1 with TRBJ2-3; 11 bases are a match to TRBD2. The CDR3 bases are TGCAGCGTTGCGCTAGCGGGAGGTCCCTCAGATACGCAGTATTTT. Translated, it gives CSVALAGGPSDTQYF.